This TCR beta chain stems from a study of shared clonotypes between healthy human individuals. Study-wide background: CD4 naive and memory got three plates each, CD8 naive two, CD8 memory one.

V was shortened by 4 bases and J by 6 bases, with 16 bases between the two germline ends. The germline V gene has CDR1 SNHLY and CDR2 FYNNEI. This CDR3 region has 15 residues. Naivety among CD8 cells was defined by CD45RO negativity and positive CCR7 selection, thereby excluding terminally differentiated effector memory CD45RA+ cells. This clone occurred a few times. The protocol was immunoSEQ multiplex PCR, while the TCRdb copy is restricted to in-frame clones and leaves out a portion. The table includes about 2.2 million clones, around 95% detected once. The receptor comes from a man between 18 and 29 years old in good health. Some clones in this sample may be carry-over from other donors' samples. Source material: naive CD8+ T cells from PBMCs. V is TRBV2 and J is TRBJ1-5, with D possibly TRBD1 on 6 matching bases. The CDR3 here is CASSGNRENTQPQHF. The CDR3 nucleotides read TGTGCCAGCAGTGGAAACAGGGAAAATACTCAGCCCCAGCATTTT.